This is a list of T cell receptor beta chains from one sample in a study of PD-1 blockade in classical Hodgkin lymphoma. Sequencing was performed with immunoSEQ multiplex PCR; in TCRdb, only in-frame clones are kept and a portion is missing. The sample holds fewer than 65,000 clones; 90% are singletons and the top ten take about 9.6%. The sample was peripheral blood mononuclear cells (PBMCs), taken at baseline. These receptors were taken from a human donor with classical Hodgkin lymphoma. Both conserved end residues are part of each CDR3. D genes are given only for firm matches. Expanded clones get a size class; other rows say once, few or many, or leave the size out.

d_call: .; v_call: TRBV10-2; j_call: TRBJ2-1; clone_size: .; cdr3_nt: TGCGCCAGCAGTGACGAGGGTAACTATGAGCAGTTCTTC; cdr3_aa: CASSDEGNYEQFF
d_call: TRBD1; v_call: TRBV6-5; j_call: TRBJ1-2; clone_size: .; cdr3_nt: TGTGCCAGCAGCGTCACAGGGGCTGGCGGCTACACCTTC; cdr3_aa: CASSVTGAGGYTF
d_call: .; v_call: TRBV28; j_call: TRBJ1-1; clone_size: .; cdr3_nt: TGTGCCAGCATTTTCACAGATGTGAACACTGAAGCTTTCTTT; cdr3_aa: CASIFTDVNTEAFF
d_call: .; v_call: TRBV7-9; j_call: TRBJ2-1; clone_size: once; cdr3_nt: TGTGCCAGCAGCTTTCTTCAGGACAATGAGCAGTTCTTC; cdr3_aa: CASSFLQDNEQFF
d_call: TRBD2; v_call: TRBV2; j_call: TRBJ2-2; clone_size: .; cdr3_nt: TGTGCCAGCAGTGGTTCGGCTAGCGGGGGCCCTACGAACACCGGGGAGCTGTTTTTT; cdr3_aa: CASSGSASGGPTNTGELFF
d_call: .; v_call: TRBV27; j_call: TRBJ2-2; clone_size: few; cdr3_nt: TGTGCCAGCAGTTTAGTGGGCACAAGCACCGGGGAGCTGTTTTTT; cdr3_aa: CASSLVGTSTGELFF
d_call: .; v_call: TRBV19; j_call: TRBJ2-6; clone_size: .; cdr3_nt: TGTGCCAGTAGTAGGGTCTCTGGGGCCAACGTCCTGACTTTC; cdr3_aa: CASSRVSGANVLTF
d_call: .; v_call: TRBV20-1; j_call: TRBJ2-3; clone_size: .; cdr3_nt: TGCAGTGCTAGAGCAGATACGCAGTATTTT; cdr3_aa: CSARADTQYF
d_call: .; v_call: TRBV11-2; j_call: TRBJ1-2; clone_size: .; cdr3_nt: TGTGCCAGCAGCTTAGTTGTTAAGAGTGAGGGCGAAGGCTACACCTTC; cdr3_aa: CASSLVVKSEGEGYTF
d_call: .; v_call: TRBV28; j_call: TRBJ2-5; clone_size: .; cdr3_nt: TGTGCCAGCAGAGACAGAAACCAAGAGACCCAGTACTTC; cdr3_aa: CASRDRNQETQYF
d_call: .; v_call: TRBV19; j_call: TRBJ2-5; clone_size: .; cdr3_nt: TGTGCCAGTAGTATAGATAGGAAAGAGACCCAGTACTTC; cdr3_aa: CASSIDRKETQYF
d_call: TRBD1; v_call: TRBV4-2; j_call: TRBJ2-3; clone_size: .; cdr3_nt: TGTGCCAGCAGCCATCGAGGGGACAGATCCACAGATACGCAGTATTTT; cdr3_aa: CASSHRGDRSTDTQYF
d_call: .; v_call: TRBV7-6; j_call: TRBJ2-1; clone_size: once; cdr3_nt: TGTGCCAGCAGCCTAAACAATGAGCAGTTCTTC; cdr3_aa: CASSLNNEQFF
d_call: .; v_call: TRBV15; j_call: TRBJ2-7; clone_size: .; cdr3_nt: TGTGCCACCAGCAGAGCCCGTCCCGGGACAAGATACGAGCAGTACTTC; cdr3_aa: CATSRARPGTRYEQYF
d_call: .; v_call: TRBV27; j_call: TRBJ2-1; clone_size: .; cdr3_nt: TGTGCCAGCAGTTGGGTGGTAGCTCGCGGTGAGCAGTTCTTC; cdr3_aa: CASSWVVARGEQFF
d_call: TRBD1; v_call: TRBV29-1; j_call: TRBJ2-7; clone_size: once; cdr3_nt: TGCAGCACTCTGGACAGGGGTGGTTACGAGCAGTACTTC; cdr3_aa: CSTLDRGGYEQYF
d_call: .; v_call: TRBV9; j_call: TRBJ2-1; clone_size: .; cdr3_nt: TGTGCCAGCAGCGTAGGGACTTTAAATGAGCAGTTCTTC; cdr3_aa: CASSVGTLNEQFF
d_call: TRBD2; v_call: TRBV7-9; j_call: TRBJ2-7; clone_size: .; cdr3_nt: TGTGCCAGCAGCGCGCCGGGACTAGTCTCCTACGAGCAGTACTTC; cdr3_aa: CASSAPGLVSYEQYF
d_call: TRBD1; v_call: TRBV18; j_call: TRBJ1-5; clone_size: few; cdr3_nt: TGTGCCAGCTCACAGTGGGGTCCCGGACAGGGTAGCCCCCAGCATTTT; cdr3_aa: CASSQWGPGQGSPQHF
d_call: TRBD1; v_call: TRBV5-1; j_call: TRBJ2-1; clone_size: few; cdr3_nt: TGCGCCAGCAGCTTGGGTGGGACAGGGGGGCTTGAGCAGTTCTTC; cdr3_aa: CASSLGGTGGLEQFF
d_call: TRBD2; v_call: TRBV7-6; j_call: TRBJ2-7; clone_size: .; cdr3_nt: TGTGCCAGCAGCTTAGGGGCTAGCGGGCGTCCCTACGAGCAGTACTTC; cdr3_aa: CASSLGASGRPYEQYF
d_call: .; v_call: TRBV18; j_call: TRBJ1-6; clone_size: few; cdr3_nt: TGTGCCAGCTCACTCGGGGATTCACCCCTCCACTTT; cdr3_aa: CASSLGDSPLHF
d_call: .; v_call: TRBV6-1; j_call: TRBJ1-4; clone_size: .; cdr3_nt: TGTGCCAGCAGCCTTATAGCAGCAACTAATGAAAAACTGTTTTTT; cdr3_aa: CASSLIAATNEKLFF
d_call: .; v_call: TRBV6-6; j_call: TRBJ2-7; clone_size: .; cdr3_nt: TGTGCCAGCAGTCGACAGGAGTACTACGAGCAGTACTTC; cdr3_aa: CASSRQEYYEQYF
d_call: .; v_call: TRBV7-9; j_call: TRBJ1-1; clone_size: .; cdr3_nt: TGTGCCAGCAGCTTTCCGGGCACTGAAGCTTTCTTT; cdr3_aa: CASSFPGTEAFF
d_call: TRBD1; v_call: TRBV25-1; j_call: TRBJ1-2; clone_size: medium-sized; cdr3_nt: TGTGCCAGCAGTCCCGCCTGGACAGGGGCAGGCTACACCTTC; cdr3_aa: CASSPAWTGAGYTF
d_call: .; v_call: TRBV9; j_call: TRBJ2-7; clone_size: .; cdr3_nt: TGTGCCAGCAGCGCCGAAGGGGTAGGGAATGGTTACGAGCAGTACTTC; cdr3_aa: CASSAEGVGNGYEQYF
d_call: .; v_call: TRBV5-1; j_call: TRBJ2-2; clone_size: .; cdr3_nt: TGCGCCAGCAGCCGGCAGGTGGAGAACACCGGGGAGCTGTTTTTT; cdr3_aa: CASSRQVENTGELFF
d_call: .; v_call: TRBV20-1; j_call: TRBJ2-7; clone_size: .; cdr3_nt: TGCAGTGCCCCCGGGGTGAACGAGCAGTACTTC; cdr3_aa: CSAPGVNEQYF
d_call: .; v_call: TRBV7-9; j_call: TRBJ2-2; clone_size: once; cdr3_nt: TGTGCCAGCAGCTTCAATGGCCCACCGACAGGGCGCGGGGCCGGGGAGCTGTTTTTT; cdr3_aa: CASSFNGPPTGRGAGELFF
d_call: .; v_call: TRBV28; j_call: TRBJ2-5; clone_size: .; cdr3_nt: TGTGCCAGCAGTAATTTCCCTCAAGAGACCCAGTACTTC; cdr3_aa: CASSNFPQETQYF
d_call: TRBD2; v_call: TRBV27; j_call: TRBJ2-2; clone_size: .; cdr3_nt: TGTGCCAGCAGCCCCTCCAGCCTAGCGGTCACCGGGGAGCTGTTTTTT; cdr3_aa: CASSPSSLAVTGELFF
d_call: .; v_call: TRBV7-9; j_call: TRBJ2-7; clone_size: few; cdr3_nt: TGTGCCAGCAGCCTCCAGTTCGAGCAGTACTTC; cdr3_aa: CASSLQFEQYF
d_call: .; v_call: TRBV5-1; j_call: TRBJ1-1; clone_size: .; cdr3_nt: TGCGCCAGCAGGGTTTCGAACACTGAAGCTTTCTTT; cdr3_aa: CASRVSNTEAFF
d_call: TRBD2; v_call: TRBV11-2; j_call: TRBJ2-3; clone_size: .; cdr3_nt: TGTGCCAGCAGCTTAATAGCGGGATTCACAGATACGCAGTATTTT; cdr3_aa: CASSLIAGFTDTQYF
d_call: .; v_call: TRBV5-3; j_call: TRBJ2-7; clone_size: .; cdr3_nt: TGTGCCAGAAGCTTGGCCAGCGGTCCCGCATACGAGCAGTACTTC; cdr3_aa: CARSLASGPAYEQYF
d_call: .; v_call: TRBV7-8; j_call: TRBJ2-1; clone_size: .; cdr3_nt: TGTGCCAGCAGCTTAGCCGACAGCCTGGGACTCTTATACAATGAGCAGTTCTTC; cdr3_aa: CASSLADSLGLLYNEQFF
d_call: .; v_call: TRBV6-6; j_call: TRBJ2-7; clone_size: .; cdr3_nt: TGTGCCAGCTGTGGACATGTTTCTTACGAGCAGTACTTC; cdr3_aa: CASCGHVSYEQYF
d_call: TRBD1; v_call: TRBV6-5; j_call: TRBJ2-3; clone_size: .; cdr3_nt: TGTGCCAGCAGCTCCGGGACAGTTAGCACAGATACGCAGTATTTT; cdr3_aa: CASSSGTVSTDTQYF
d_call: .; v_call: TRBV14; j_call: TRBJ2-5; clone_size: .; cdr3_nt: TGTGCCAGCAGCCAAGATGTGGAGGTGGAGACCCAGTACTTC; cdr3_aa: CASSQDVEVETQYF
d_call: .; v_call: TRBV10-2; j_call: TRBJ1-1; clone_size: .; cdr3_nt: TGCGCCAGCAGAGTGTTAGTGGCAGGAGGAGCTTTCTTT; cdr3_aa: CASRVLVAGGAFF
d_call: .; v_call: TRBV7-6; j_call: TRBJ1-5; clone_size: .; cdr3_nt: TGTGCCAGCAGCTTGTATGGAACAGGCGAAACGGGCAATCAGCCCCAGCATTTT; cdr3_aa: CASSLYGTGETGNQPQHF
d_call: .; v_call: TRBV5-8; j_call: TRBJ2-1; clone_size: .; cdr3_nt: TGTGCCAGCATGATTGTCAATGAGCAGTTCTTC; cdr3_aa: CASMIVNEQFF